This T cell receptor (beta chain) was sequenced in a study of cytomegalovirus exposure and HLA in healthy donors. Looking at the study overall: The 95 to 150 validation repertoires used a platform that matched the one used for the approximately 670 first-cohort repertoires, as a later analysis reported.

Germline CDR1 and CDR2: LNHNV and YYDKDF (reference sequence). This CDR3 has 15 residues. Trimming cost V 2 bases and J 5 bases; bases outside gene matches: 5. Worth noting for this clone: As yet, its antigen is unknown.

The repertoire was sequenced with immunoSEQ multiplex PCR; TCRdb's copy has only in-frame clones and lacks some. The repertoire has some 350,000 clones, around 90% of them found once; the top ten carry approximately 1%. General study findings and limits: Investigators reported some 150 TCR beta chains as tied to cytomegalovirus. Rare sequences made up most TCRs, while some public TCRs were found in many donors. In vitro work confirmed that a few CMV-associated chains recognize CMV antigens.

The specimen sequenced was PBMCs. The TCR originated in a woman aged 25 to 39 in good health and CMV-seropositive. The chain recombines TRBV15 with TRBJ2-7, with 11 bases fitting TRBD2. In nucleotides, the CDR3 is TGTGCCACCAGCAGACCGGGACTAGCGGACCACGAGCAGTACTTC. It codes for CATSRPGLADHEQYF. The entire variable domain, with the rest obtained from reference TRBV15 and TRBJ2-7, is as follows: DAMVIQNPRYQVTQFGKPVTLSCSQTLNHNVMYWYQQKSSQAPKLLFHYYDKDFNNEADTPDNFQSRRPNTSFCFLDIRSPGLGDTAMYLCATSRPGLADHEQYFGPGTRLTVT.